This T cell receptor (beta chain) is drawn from a study of patients and donors after allogeneic stem cell transplantation. In TCRdb, the RT-PCR reads were re-called with MiXCR into one record per CDR3 protein. The sample shows 800,000 to 1,000,000 distinct CDR3 sequences, approximately 18% of them seen only once. The CDR3 spans 16 residues. J gave up 4 bases and V 2 bases, and 12 bases lay outside the gene matches. Germline-derived CDR1 and CDR2 are DFQATT and SNEGSKA (reference sequence). The source of this sequence is a human donor who was either an allogeneic HSCT recipient or a stem cell or donor lymphocyte infusion donor (not recorded which). It is not recorded whose cells these are; they may come from a transplant donor. The chain recombines TRBV20-1 with TRBJ2-7; 9 bases agree with TRBD2. Sequencing used blood, either unsorted or a sorted T cell fraction (not recorded which). CDR3 amino acids: CSARTPPRGGQYEQYF. The CDR3 region has the DNA TGCAGTGCTAGAACCCCTCCGCGGGGGGGGCAATACGAGCAGTACTTC.